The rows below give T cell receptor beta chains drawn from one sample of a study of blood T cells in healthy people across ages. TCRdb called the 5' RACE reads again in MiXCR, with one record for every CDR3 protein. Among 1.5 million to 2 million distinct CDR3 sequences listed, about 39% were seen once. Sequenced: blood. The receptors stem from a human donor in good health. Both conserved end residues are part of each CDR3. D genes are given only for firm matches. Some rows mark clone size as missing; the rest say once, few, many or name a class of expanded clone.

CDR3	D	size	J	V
CASSHLDGEANYGYTF	-	-	TRBJ1-2	TRBV7-9
CASRKGQGVNYGYTF	TRBD1	few	TRBJ1-2	TRBV6-6
CASSLEAVGEDTQYF	-	few	TRBJ2-3	TRBV7-6
CASSQELSSGGAREQFF	TRBD2	few	TRBJ2-1	TRBV4-1
CSTPVHGGETQYF	-	-	TRBJ2-5	TRBV20-1
CATSETNTGELFF	-	-	TRBJ2-2	TRBV24-1
CASSLLAPFMSSYEQYF	-	few	TRBJ2-7	TRBV7-3
CSVVGQGTTNEKLFF	TRBD1	-	TRBJ1-4	TRBV29-1
CASSSDRTYTF	-	-	TRBJ1-2	TRBV13
CASGPTGISYEQYF	TRBD1	-	TRBJ2-7	TRBV28
CASSAASGGAVDTQYF	TRBD2	-	TRBJ2-3	TRBV2
CASSSRQVLSTDTQYF	-	-	TRBJ2-5	TRBV7-2
CASSSITLGLAGGLFF	TRBD2	few	TRBJ2-1	TRBV28
CASSQDTTGVPYGYTF	TRBD1	-	TRBJ1-2	TRBV4-2
CTSSLAGGPGELFF	-	few	TRBJ2-2	TRBV7-2